This T cell receptor beta chain was recorded in a study of CD8 T cells in ankylosing spondylitis. General study results and limits: Clones linked to disease were reported to show significant enrichment in matched ankylosing spondylitis synovial fluid. As for the disease-linked clones, they showed a CD8+ phenotype and occurred at relatively low frequencies in peripheral blood. Several highly homologous variants formed a TCR beta motif that appeared characteristic of ankylosing spondylitis blood.

The authors made TCR beta libraries by quantitative 5'-RACE with molecular barcodes. TCRdb reanalysed the 5' RACE reads using MiXCR and keeps one entry per CDR3 protein. This sample yields around 330,000 distinct CDR3 sequences, of which roughly 10% are seen a single time; roughly 9.5% belongs to the top ten. Trimming at V came to 1 base and at J to 5 bases, leaving 12 bases not matched to a gene. This CDR3 has 18 residues. In its sample, this clonotype was seen a few times. Its specificity is unknown. The chain employs TRBV12-3 or TRBV12-4 and TRBJ2-1; TRBD2 matches 9 bases. This clonotype was obtained from a female donor with ankylosing spondylitis or in good health (not recorded which). Material: blood, either unsorted or a sorted T cell fraction (not recorded which). The CDR3 loop reads CASSLGPPAGGTHNEQFF. For the CDR3, the DNA is TGTGCCAGCAGTTTAGGTCCCCCTGCGGGAGGGACGCACAATGAGCAGTTCTTC.